This paragraph reports one T cell receptor (beta chain). The clone's antigen remains unknown. The conserved phenylalanine or tryptophan is not found at the CDR3 terminus, so this likely reflects a read error. This entry comes from a study of tumor and adjacent non-tumor tissue in lung cancer (dated by TCRdb to between 2017 and 2018). Describing the broader study: The cohort included some twelve adenocarcinoma, 2 squamous cell carcinoma and 1 small cell lung cancer patients. The roughly 15 patients were aged roughly 30 to 76 years, included 10 men and 5 women, and had TNM stage I to III disease. Sequencing produced about 130,000,000 productive TCRbeta reads in total, an average of approximately 3.9 million reads per sample. The study compared bulk TCRbeta repertoires from lung tumor tissue and matched distant non-tumor lung tissue of more than 12 lung cancer patients. TCRbeta CDR3 sequencing was performed on 25 to 35 paired specimens, with one tumor sample and one normal lung sample collected per patient.

The library was generated by multiplex PCR. Sequencing took place on an Illumina HiSeq 2500. TCRbeta libraries were constructed through three rounds of nested PCR with primers (Table S4) according to protocols modified from ARM-PCR. PCR products of 200-500 bp were gel-excised and purified with the QIAquick gel extraction kit before sequencing. The published analysis was carried out like this. Trimmomatic was used to clean the reads, FLASH was used to merge the reads into complete CDR3 sequences, and MiTCR was used to assign the reads to V(D)J germline segments. Clonal diversity was calculated as the inverse Simpson's index using VDJtools. In-frame sequences without a premature stop codon were defined as productive reads. In TCRdb, the public reads were trimmed at Q25 with fastp and aligned with MiXCR, with productive beta chains retained. Identical CDR3 proteins give one entry, which carries the most common genes and DNA. The V and J calls, along with clone size, are taken from TCRdb and not from the paper's own processing. Within this sample are tens of thousands of distinct CDR3 sequences, with approximately 71% of them counted one time only. The biggest ten clones account for about 12% of the sample.

Sequences MNHEY (CDR1) and SVGAGI (CDR2) are obtained from the germline V gene. The CDR3 is made up of 15 amino acids, end residues included. The read is trimmed to its CDR3 DNA, 45 bases read in frame from base 1. Overall results and qualifications from the work: The sequencing platform is not named in the methods, and unique molecular identifiers are not mentioned. TCR diversity was significantly higher in younger patients, and greater tumor TCR diversity was associated with shorter overall survival and shorter disease-free survival. Tumor tissue showed significantly greater TCR diversity (inverse Simpson) than normal lung tissue (roughly 430 vs 170, P = 0.0075, Mann-Whitney U test). Peripheral blood was not sequenced, so blood TCRbeta repertoires were not examined in the lung cancer patients of the study. A significantly larger cumulative share of the repertoire was made up by the top 100 clones in normal lung than in tumor tissue. Only roughly 16 patients were in the cohort, and the authors stated that larger samples and more detailed clinical data are needed.

RNA was extracted from bulk unsorted tissue and checked for quality with a NanoDrop ND-1000 and an Agilent 2100. Donors were newly diagnosed lung cancer patients admitted for thoracic surgery in China between August and November 2014, without prior chemotherapy. Anyone who had undergone radiotherapy or chemotherapy before, or who had another cancer at the same time, was left out of the study. Surgical tissue pieces of about 1-2.3 cm3 were preserved in RNAlater solution and stored at -80 °C until use. The sequence derives from a woman aged 70 to 79 with non-small cell lung cancer. The chain is encoded by TRBV6-5 joined to TRBJ2-7; the D gene is possibly TRBD1 or TRBD2, each agreeing over 6 bases. Sequencing was carried out using lung tumor tissue. The CDR3 reads as follows: CAISTGDGGNYEQYL. The DNA sequence is given as TGTGCCATCAGTACGGGGGACGGGGGCAATTACGAGCAGTACTTA.